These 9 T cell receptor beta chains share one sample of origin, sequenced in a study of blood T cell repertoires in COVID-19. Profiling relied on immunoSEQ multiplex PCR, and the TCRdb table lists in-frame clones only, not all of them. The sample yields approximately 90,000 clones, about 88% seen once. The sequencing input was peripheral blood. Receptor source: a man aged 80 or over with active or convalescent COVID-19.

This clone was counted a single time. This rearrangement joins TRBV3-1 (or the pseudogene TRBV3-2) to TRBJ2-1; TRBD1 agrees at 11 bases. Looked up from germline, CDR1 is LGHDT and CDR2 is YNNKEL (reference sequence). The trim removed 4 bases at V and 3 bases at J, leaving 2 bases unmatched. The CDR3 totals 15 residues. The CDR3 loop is CASSLGQGVYNEQFF. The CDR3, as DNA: TGTGCCAGCAGCCTGGGACAGGGGGTCTACAATGAGCAGTTCTTC.

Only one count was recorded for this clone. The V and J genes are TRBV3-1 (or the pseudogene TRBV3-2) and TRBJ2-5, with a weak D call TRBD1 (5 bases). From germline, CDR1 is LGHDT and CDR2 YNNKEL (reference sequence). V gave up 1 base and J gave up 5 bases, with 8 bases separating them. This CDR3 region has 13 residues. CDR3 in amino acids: CASSQGGEETQYF. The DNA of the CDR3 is TGTGCCAGCAGCCAAGGGGGCGAGGAGACCCAGTACTTC.

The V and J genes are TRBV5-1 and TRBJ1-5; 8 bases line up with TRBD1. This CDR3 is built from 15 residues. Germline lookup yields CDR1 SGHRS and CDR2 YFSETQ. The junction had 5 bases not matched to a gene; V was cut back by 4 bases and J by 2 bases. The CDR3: CASSPTGAGNQPQHF. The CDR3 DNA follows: TGCGCCAGCAGCCCGACAGGGGCGGGCAATCAGCCCCAGCATTTT.

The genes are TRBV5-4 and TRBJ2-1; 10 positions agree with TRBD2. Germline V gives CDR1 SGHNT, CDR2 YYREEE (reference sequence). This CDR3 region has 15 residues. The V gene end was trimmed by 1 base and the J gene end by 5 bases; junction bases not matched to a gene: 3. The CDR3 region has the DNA TGTGCCAGCAGCTTGTGGACTAGCGGAGACAATGAGCAGTTCTTC. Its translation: CASSLWTSGDNEQFF.

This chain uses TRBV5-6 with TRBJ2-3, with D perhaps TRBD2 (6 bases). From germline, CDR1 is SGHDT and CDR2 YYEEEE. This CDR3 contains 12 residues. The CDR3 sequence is CVTEGPQDTQYF. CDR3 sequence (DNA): TGTGTAACGGAGGGTCCACAAGATACGCAGTATTTT.

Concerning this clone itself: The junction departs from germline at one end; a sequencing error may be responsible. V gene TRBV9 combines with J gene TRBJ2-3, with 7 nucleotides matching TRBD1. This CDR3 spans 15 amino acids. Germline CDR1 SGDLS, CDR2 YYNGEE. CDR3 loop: CASSAGGTRSDTQYF. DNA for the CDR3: TGTGCCAGCAGCGCAGGGGGTACTAGGTCGGATACGCAATATTTT.

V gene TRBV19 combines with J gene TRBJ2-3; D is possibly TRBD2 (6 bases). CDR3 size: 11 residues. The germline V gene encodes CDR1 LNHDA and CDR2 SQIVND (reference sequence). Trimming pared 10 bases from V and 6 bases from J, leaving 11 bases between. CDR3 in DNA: TGTGCCACCGCGGAGGGGGATACGCAGTATTTT. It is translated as CATAEGDTQYF.

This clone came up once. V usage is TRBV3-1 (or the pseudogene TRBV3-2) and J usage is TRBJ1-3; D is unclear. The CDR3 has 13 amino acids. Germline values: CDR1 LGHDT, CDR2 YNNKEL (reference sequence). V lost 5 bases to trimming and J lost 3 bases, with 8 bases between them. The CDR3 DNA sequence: TGTGCCAGCAGCACGACTGGTGGAAACACCATATATTTT. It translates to CASSTTGGNTIYF.

CDR3 loop: CASSPVGTNEKLFF. For the CDR3, the DNA is TGTGCCAGCAGCCCGGTGGGCACTAATGAAAAACTGTTTTTT. The chain employs TRBV5-5 and TRBJ1-4, with D uncertain. V lost 4 bases, J lost 2 bases, and 9 bases lay in between. The length of the CDR3 is 14 residues. Germline CDR1 SGHKS, CDR2 YYEKEE (reference sequence).